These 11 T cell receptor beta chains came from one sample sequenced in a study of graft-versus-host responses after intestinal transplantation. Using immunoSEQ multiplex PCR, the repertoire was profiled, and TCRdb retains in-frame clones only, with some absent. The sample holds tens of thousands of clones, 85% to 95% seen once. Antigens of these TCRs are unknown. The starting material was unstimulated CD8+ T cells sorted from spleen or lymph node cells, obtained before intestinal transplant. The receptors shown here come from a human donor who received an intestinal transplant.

The CDR3 coding sequence is TGTGCCTGGAGCGGGGACACGGACGGCTACACCTTC. It translates to CAWSGDTDGYTF. The chain uses TRBV30 and TRBJ1-2, with D tentatively TRBD1 (6 bases). V lost 3 bases and J lost 8, with 13 bases in between. The CDR3 is 12 residues long. Per the germline V gene, CDR1 is GTSNPN and CDR2 is SVGIG (reference sequence). The whole variable domain, filled in from reference TRBV30 and TRBJ1-2, reads SQTIHQWPATLVQPVGSPLSLECTVEGTSNPNLYWYRQAAGRGLQLLFYSVGIGQISSEVPQNLSASRPQDRQFILSSKKLLLSDSGFYLCAWSGDTDGYTFGSGTRLTVV.

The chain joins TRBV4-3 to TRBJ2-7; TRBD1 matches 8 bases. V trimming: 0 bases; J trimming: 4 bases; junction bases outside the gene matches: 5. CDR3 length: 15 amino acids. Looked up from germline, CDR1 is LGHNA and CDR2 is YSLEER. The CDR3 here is CASSQEGRGPYEQYF. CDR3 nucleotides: TGCGCCAGCAGCCAAGAGGGCAGGGGGCCTTACGAGCAGTACTTC.

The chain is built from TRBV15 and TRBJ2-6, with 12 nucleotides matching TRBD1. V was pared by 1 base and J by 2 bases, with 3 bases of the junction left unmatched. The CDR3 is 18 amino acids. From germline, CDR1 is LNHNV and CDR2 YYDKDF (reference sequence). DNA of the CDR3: TGTGCCACCAGCAGAGTGGGACAGGGGGCGACTGGGGCCAACGTCCTGACTTTC. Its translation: CATSRVGQGATGANVLTF.

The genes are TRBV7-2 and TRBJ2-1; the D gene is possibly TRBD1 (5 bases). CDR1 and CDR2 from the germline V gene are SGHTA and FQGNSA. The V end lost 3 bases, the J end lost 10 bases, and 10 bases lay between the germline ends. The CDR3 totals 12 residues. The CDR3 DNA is TGTGCCAGCAGCTTTCCAGGGTACGAGCAGTTCTTC. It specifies CASSFPGYEQFF.

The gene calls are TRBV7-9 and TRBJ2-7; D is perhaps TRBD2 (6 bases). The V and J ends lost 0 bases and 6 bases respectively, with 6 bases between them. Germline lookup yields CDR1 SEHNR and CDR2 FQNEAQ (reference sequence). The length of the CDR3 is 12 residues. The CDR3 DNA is TGTGCCAGCAGCTTAGCCGGGAGCGAGCAGTACTTC. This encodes CASSLAGSEQYF.

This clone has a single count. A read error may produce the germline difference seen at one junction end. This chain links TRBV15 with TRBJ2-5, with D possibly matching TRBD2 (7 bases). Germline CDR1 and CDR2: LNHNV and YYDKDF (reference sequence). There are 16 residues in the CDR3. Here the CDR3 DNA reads TGTGCCACCAGCCCAAGGGAGGGGGTTCCTGGGGAGACCCGGTACTTC. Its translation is CATSPREGVPGETRYF.

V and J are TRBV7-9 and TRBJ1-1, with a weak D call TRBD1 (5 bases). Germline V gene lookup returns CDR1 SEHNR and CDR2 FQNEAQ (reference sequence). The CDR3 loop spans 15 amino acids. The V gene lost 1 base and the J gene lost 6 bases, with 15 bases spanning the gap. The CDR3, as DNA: TGTGCCAGCAGCTTAGTAACAGGTGGCGACCCTGAAGCTTTCTTT. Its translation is CASSLVTGGDPEAFF.

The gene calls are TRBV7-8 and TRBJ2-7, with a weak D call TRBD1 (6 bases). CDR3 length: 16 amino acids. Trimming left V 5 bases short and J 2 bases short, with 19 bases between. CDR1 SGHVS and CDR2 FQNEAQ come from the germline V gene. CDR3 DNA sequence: TGTGCCAGCAGCACCAAACCCCACAGGGTAGCCTACGAGCAGTACTTC. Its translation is CASSTKPHRVAYEQYF.

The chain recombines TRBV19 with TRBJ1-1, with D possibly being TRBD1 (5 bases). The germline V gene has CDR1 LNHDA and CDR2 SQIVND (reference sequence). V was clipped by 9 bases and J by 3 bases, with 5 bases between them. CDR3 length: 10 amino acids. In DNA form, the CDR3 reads TGTGCCAGCAGGGACACTGAAGCTTTCTTT. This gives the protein CASRDTEAFF.

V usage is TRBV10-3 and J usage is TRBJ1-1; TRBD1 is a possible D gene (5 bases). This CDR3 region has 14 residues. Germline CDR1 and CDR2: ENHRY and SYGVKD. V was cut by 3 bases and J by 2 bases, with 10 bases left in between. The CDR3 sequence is CAISDQGPNTEAFF. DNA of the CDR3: TGTGCCATCAGTGACCAGGGCCCAAACACTGAAGCTTTCTTT.

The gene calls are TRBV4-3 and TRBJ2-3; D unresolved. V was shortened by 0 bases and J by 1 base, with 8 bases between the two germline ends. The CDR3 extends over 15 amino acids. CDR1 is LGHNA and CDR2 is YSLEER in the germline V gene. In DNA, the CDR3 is TGCGCCAGCAGCCAAGACGGGTATGGCACAGATACGCAGTATTTT. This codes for CASSQDGYGTDTQYF.